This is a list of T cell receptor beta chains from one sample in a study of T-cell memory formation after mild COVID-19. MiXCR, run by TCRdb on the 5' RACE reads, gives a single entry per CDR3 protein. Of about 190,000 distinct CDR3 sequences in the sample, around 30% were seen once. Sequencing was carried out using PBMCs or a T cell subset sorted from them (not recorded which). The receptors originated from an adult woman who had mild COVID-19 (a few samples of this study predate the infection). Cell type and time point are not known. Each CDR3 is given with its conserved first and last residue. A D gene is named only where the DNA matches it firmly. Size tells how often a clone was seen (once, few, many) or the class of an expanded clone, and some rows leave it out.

CDR3 protein: CASSPHPGQDTDTQYF; CDR3 DNA: TGTGCCAGCAGCCCCCACCCGGGACAAGACACAGATACGCAGTATTTT; D gene: -; J gene: TRBJ2-3; V gene: TRBV5-6; clone size: -
CDR3 protein: CASSGWGADTQYF; CDR3 DNA: TGTGCCAGCAGTGGGTGGGGAGCGGATACGCAGTATTTT; D gene: -; J gene: TRBJ2-3; V gene: TRBV2; clone size: -
CDR3 protein: CSAQPGQGTGELFF; CDR3 DNA: TGCAGTGCTCAACCGGGACAGGGAACCGGGGAGCTGTTTTTT; D gene: TRBD1; J gene: TRBJ2-2; V gene: TRBV20-1; clone size: few
CDR3 protein: CSVRTGNTEAFF; CDR3 DNA: TGCAGCGTTAGGACAGGGAACACTGAAGCTTTCTTT; D gene: TRBD1; J gene: TRBJ1-1; V gene: TRBV29-1; clone size: -
CDR3 protein: CASSRPGITEAFF; CDR3 DNA: TGCGCCAGCAGCCGCCCAGGGATTACTGAAGCTTTCTTT; D gene: -; J gene: TRBJ1-1; V gene: TRBV4-1; clone size: few
CDR3 protein: CSVSQGQGYTF; CDR3 DNA: TGCAGCGTCTCCCAAGGGCAGGGCTACACCTTC; D gene: -; J gene: TRBJ1-2; V gene: TRBV29-1; clone size: -
CDR3 protein: CASSPPTSGTDEQYF; CDR3 DNA: TGCGCCAGCAGCCCCCCTACTAGCGGGACAGACGAGCAGTACTTC; D gene: TRBD2; J gene: TRBJ2-7; V gene: TRBV5-1; clone size: -
CDR3 protein: CASSLADRDGTEAFF; CDR3 DNA: TGCGCCAGCAGCTTGGCCGACAGGGATGGCACTGAAGCTTTCTTT; D gene: TRBD1; J gene: TRBJ1-1; V gene: TRBV5-1; clone size: few
CDR3 protein: CASSSSGSYVYEQYF; CDR3 DNA: TGTGCCAGCAGTTCGAGCGGGAGTTACGTCTACGAGCAGTACTTC; D gene: TRBD2; J gene: TRBJ2-7; V gene: TRBV12-3/TRBV12-4; clone size: few
CDR3 protein: CASSLASRYYGYTF; CDR3 DNA: TGTGCCAGCAGCTTAGCGTCAAGGTACTATGGCTACACCTTC; D gene: -; J gene: TRBJ1-2; V gene: TRBV7-9; clone size: -
CDR3 protein: CSVVAGHTEAFF; CDR3 DNA: TGCAGCGTTGTCGCGGGACACACTGAAGCTTTCTTT; D gene: -; J gene: TRBJ1-1; V gene: TRBV29-1; clone size: -
CDR3 protein: CASSPQGGEQFF; CDR3 DNA: TGTGCCAGCAGCCCTCAGGGGGGAGAGCAGTTCTTC; D gene: -; J gene: TRBJ2-1; V gene: TRBV3-1; clone size: -
CDR3 protein: CASSPGTSLRYEQYF; CDR3 DNA: TGTGCCAGCAGCCCCGGGACTAGTCTTAGGTACGAGCAGTACTTC; D gene: TRBD2; J gene: TRBJ2-7; V gene: TRBV11-2; clone size: -
CDR3 protein: CASSLGQGALSEQYF; CDR3 DNA: TGTGCCAGCAGCTTAGGACAGGGGGCGCTTTCCGAGCAGTACTTC; D gene: TRBD1; J gene: TRBJ2-7; V gene: TRBV13; clone size: -
CDR3 protein: CASSRTRTAYNSPLHF; CDR3 DNA: TGTGCCAGCAGCCGAACGCGGACAGCCTATAATTCACCCCTCCACTTT; D gene: -; J gene: TRBJ1-6; V gene: TRBV4-2; clone size: -
CDR3 protein: CASSLESRGSGELFF; CDR3 DNA: TGTGCCAGCAGCTTGGAGTCTCGAGGATCCGGGGAGCTGTTTTTT; D gene: -; J gene: TRBJ2-2; V gene: TRBV5-4; clone size: few
CDR3 protein: CASSALLGGGQETQYF; CDR3 DNA: TGTGCCAGCAGTGCCCTATTAGGGGGGGGACAAGAGACCCAGTACTTC; D gene: -; J gene: TRBJ2-5; V gene: TRBV27; clone size: few
CDR3 protein: CASSETGTGYNEQFF; CDR3 DNA: TGTGCCAGCAGTGAAACCGGGACGGGTTACAATGAGCAGTTCTTC; D gene: -; J gene: TRBJ2-1; V gene: TRBV25-1; clone size: -
CDR3 protein: CASSRDLYEQYF; CDR3 DNA: TGTGCCAGCAGTAGGGACCTCTACGAGCAGTACTTC; D gene: -; J gene: TRBJ2-7; V gene: TRBV6-6; clone size: few
CDR3 protein: CASSRNVPTGELFF; CDR3 DNA: TGTGCCAGCAGCCGGAACGTTCCCACCGGGGAGCTGTTTTTT; D gene: -; J gene: TRBJ2-2; V gene: TRBV14; clone size: few
CDR3 protein: CASSLATLADTQYF; CDR3 DNA: TGTGCCAGCAGCTTAGCTACCTTGGCAGATACGCAGTATTTT; D gene: -; J gene: TRBJ2-3; V gene: TRBV11-2; clone size: -
CDR3 protein: CASSPGTSQETQYF; CDR3 DNA: TGCGCCAGCAGCCCCGGGACTTCTCAAGAGACCCAGTACTTC; D gene: -; J gene: TRBJ2-5; V gene: TRBV5-1; clone size: -
CDR3 protein: CASRRQGAVNEQFF; CDR3 DNA: TGTGCCAGCAGAAGACAGGGGGCGGTCAATGAGCAGTTCTTC; D gene: TRBD1; J gene: TRBJ2-1; V gene: TRBV6-6; clone size: -
CDR3 protein: CASSPGLAGGEEQYF; CDR3 DNA: TGTGCCAGCAGTCCGGGACTAGCGGGAGGAGAAGAGCAGTACTTC; D gene: TRBD2; J gene: TRBJ2-7; V gene: TRBV12-3/TRBV12-4; clone size: -
CDR3 protein: CASSLAGQDGLFF; CDR3 DNA: TGCGCCAGCAGCTTGGCCGGTCAGGATGGTCTGTTCTTC; D gene: -; J gene: TRBJ2-1; V gene: TRBV5-1; clone size: few
CDR3 protein: CASSLLTGDLGELFF; CDR3 DNA: TGCGCCAGCAGCCTGTTGACAGGGGACTTAGGGGAGCTGTTTTTT; D gene: TRBD1; J gene: TRBJ2-2; V gene: TRBV5-1; clone size: -
CDR3 protein: CASSPGTGRTEAFF; CDR3 DNA: TGCGCCAGCAGCCCCGGGACAGGGAGGACTGAAGCTTTCTTT; D gene: TRBD1; J gene: TRBJ1-1; V gene: TRBV5-1; clone size: few
CDR3 protein: CASSSSPPDSRTGELFF; CDR3 DNA: TGTGCCAGCAGCTCTAGCCCGCCTGACAGCCGCACCGGGGAGCTGTTTTTT; D gene: -; J gene: TRBJ2-2; V gene: TRBV7-9; clone size: -
CDR3 protein: CASSEGLAVHEQYF; CDR3 DNA: TGTGCCAGCAGCGAGGGACTAGCGGTACACGAGCAGTACTTC; D gene: TRBD2; J gene: TRBJ2-7; V gene: TRBV7-2; clone size: few
CDR3 protein: CSVGGQEQYF; CDR3 DNA: TGCAGCGTCGGGGGACAGGAGCAGTACTTC; D gene: TRBD1; J gene: TRBJ2-5; V gene: TRBV29-1; clone size: few
CDR3 protein: CASSPPRNTEAFF; CDR3 DNA: TGTGCCAGCAGCCCCCCCAGGAACACTGAAGCTTTCTTT; D gene: -; J gene: TRBJ1-1; V gene: TRBV7-6; clone size: -
CDR3 protein: CATSRGLKADEAFF; CDR3 DNA: TGTGCCACCAGCAGAGGGTTAAAGGCAGACGAAGCTTTCTTT; D gene: -; J gene: TRBJ1-1; V gene: TRBV15; clone size: few
CDR3 protein: CASSSWTSGSYEQYF; CDR3 DNA: TGTGCCAGCAGCTCCTGGACTAGCGGGAGCTACGAGCAGTACTTC; D gene: TRBD2; J gene: TRBJ2-7; V gene: TRBV11-2; clone size: few
CDR3 protein: CASSWQGFGEAFF; CDR3 DNA: TGTGCCAGCAGTTGGCAGGGATTTGGAGAAGCTTTCTTT; D gene: -; J gene: TRBJ1-1; V gene: TRBV27; clone size: -
CDR3 protein: CASSVAGERREQYF; CDR3 DNA: TGTGCCAGCAGCGTAGCGGGAGAACGGCGCGAGCAGTACTTC; D gene: TRBD2; J gene: TRBJ2-7; V gene: TRBV6-5; clone size: few
CDR3 protein: CASSTDISDTEAFF; CDR3 DNA: TGTGCCAGTAGTACGGACATTTCGGACACTGAAGCTTTCTTT; D gene: -; J gene: TRBJ1-1; V gene: TRBV19; clone size: -
CDR3 protein: CASSPGTGGYEAFF; CDR3 DNA: TGTGCCAGCTCTCCGGGGACAGGAGGTTATGAAGCTTTCTTT; D gene: TRBD1; J gene: TRBJ1-1; V gene: TRBV18; clone size: -
CDR3 protein: CASRFGEETQYF; CDR3 DNA: TGTGCCAGCCGGTTTGGGGAAGAGACCCAGTACTTC; D gene: -; J gene: TRBJ2-5; V gene: TRBV12-3/TRBV12-4; clone size: -
CDR3 protein: CASSPQGRGNEQFF; CDR3 DNA: TGTGCCAGCTCACCACAGGGACGGGGAAATGAGCAGTTCTTC; D gene: -; J gene: TRBJ2-1; V gene: TRBV18; clone size: few
CDR3 protein: CASSQRTDTQYF; CDR3 DNA: TGTGCCAGCAGCCAGCGCACAGATACGCAGTATTTT; D gene: -; J gene: TRBJ2-3; V gene: TRBV7-6; clone size: few
CDR3 protein: CASSLVSGNQPQHF; CDR3 DNA: TGTGCCAGCAGCTTAGTCTCTGGCAATCAGCCCCAGCATTTT; D gene: -; J gene: TRBJ1-5; V gene: TRBV11-2; clone size: -
CDR3 protein: CAISVASGRRETQYF; CDR3 DNA: TGTGCCATCAGTGTGGCTAGCGGGAGGCGGGAGACCCAGTACTTC; D gene: TRBD2; J gene: TRBJ2-5; V gene: TRBV10-3; clone size: -
CDR3 protein: CASGDSGETYNEQFF; CDR3 DNA: TGTGCCAGCGGAGATAGCGGGGAGACCTACAATGAGCAGTTCTTC; D gene: TRBD2; J gene: TRBJ2-1; V gene: TRBV4-2; clone size: -
CDR3 protein: CATSRATSGQPQHF; CDR3 DNA: TGTGCCACCAGCAGAGCTACCAGTGGGCAGCCCCAGCATTTT; D gene: -; J gene: TRBJ1-5; V gene: TRBV15; clone size: -
CDR3 protein: CASSPKTGLGTEAFF; CDR3 DNA: TGTGCCAGCAGTCCTAAGACAGGGTTGGGCACTGAAGCTTTCTTT; D gene: TRBD1; J gene: TRBJ1-1; V gene: TRBV12-3/TRBV12-4; clone size: few
CDR3 protein: CASSFRDTEAFF; CDR3 DNA: TGTGCCAGCAGCTTTCGGGACACTGAAGCTTTCTTT; D gene: -; J gene: TRBJ1-1; V gene: TRBV5-4; clone size: few
CDR3 protein: CASSRGYNNEQFF; CDR3 DNA: TGTGCCAGCAGTAGGGGCTACAACAATGAGCAGTTCTTC; D gene: -; J gene: TRBJ2-1; V gene: TRBV6-5; clone size: -
CDR3 protein: CASSQDLGAVGAADEAFF; CDR3 DNA: TGCGCCAGCAGCCAAGATCTGGGTGCAGTGGGCGCGGCAGATGAAGCTTTCTTT; D gene: -; J gene: TRBJ1-1; V gene: TRBV4-3; clone size: -
CDR3 protein: CSVGLAGYEQFF; CDR3 DNA: TGCAGCGTGGGACTAGCGGGATATGAGCAGTTCTTC; D gene: TRBD2; J gene: TRBJ2-1; V gene: TRBV29-1; clone size: -
CDR3 protein: CASSAWTVSNTGELFF; CDR3 DNA: TGTGCCAGCAGCGCCTGGACGGTATCGAACACCGGGGAGCTGTTTTTT; D gene: -; J gene: TRBJ2-2; V gene: TRBV7-9; clone size: -
CDR3 protein: CASSGQGSHYGYTF; CDR3 DNA: TGTGCCAGCAGCGGACAGGGGAGTCACTATGGCTACACCTTC; D gene: TRBD1; J gene: TRBJ1-2; V gene: TRBV2; clone size: once
CDR3 protein: CASSWNRVADTQYF; CDR3 DNA: TGTGCCAGCAGTTGGAACAGGGTTGCAGATACGCAGTATTTT; D gene: -; J gene: TRBJ2-3; V gene: TRBV6-2/TRBV6-3; clone size: many
CDR3 protein: CSVEDMEKGELFF; CDR3 DNA: TGCAGCGTTGAAGACATGGAAAAGGGGGAGCTGTTTTTT; D gene: -; J gene: TRBJ2-2; V gene: TRBV29-1; clone size: -
CDR3 protein: CASSDDGGTDTQYF; CDR3 DNA: TGTGCCAGCAGTGACGACGGGGGAACAGATACGCAGTATTTT; D gene: -; J gene: TRBJ2-3; V gene: TRBV6-4; clone size: few
CDR3 protein: CASTLAPGPTDTQYF; CDR3 DNA: TGTGCCAGCACCCTTGCGCCGGGTCCCACAGATACGCAGTATTTT; D gene: -; J gene: TRBJ2-3; V gene: TRBV12-3/TRBV12-4; clone size: few
CDR3 protein: CASSQGTERGDEQFF; CDR3 DNA: TGCGCCAGCAGCCAGGGGACGGAGCGCGGCGATGAGCAGTTCTTC; D gene: -; J gene: TRBJ2-1; V gene: TRBV4-3; clone size: -
CDR3 protein: CAWTEPANYGYTF; CDR3 DNA: TGTGCCTGGACGGAGCCAGCTAACTATGGCTACACCTTC; D gene: -; J gene: TRBJ1-2; V gene: TRBV30; clone size: -
CDR3 protein: CASSRSGGRANTGELFF; CDR3 DNA: TGTGCCAGCAGTCGGTCTGGCGGCCGAGCGAACACCGGGGAGCTGTTTTTT; D gene: -; J gene: TRBJ2-2; V gene: TRBV6-2/TRBV6-3; clone size: few